The 18 T cell receptor beta chains reported below all come from one sample, sequenced in a study of CD8+ T cells in alopecia areata. RNA, once extracted, was reverse transcribed into cDNA for use as the sequencing template. Here immunoSEQ multiplex PCR was the method, and the copy in TCRdb shows in-frame clones only, minus some. This sample has approximately 110,000 clones, each found more than once. Sequencing was carried out using lesional skin. The receptors shown here come from a C3H/HeJ mouse with alopecia areata. Mouse MHC haplotype: H2-k.

This clone has a handful of counts. Mouse gene names apply. The read terminates 4 residues ahead of where the CDR3 ends, so the germline J gene completes it. This chain joins TRBV13-3 and TRBJ1-1; D is perhaps TRBD1 (5 bases). Germline loops: CDR1 NNHDY, CDR2 SYVADS. The CDR3 consists of 12 residues. The CDR3 sequence: CASSPRETEVFF. CDR3 bases read: TGTGCCAGCAGTCCCAGGGAGACA.

This clone was picked up many times. These gene names are mouse names. The CDR3 goes on 4 residues after the read ends, and that part is filled in from the germline J gene. The chain employs TRBV13-3 and TRBJ2-3; TRBD2 matches at 8 bases. Looked up from germline, CDR1 is NNHDY and CDR2 is SYVADS. J gave up 1 base and V 5 bases, and 3 bases lay outside the gene matches. CDR3 size: 14 residues. CDR3 region: CASRPGLGAETLYF. The DNA read from the CDR3 is TGTGCCAGCAGACCGGGACTGGGTGCAGAA.

This clone was counted between two and nine times. Gene names follow the mouse nomenclature. The CDR3 end falls 4 residues outside the read, so it is completed with the germline J gene. This chain uses TRBV19 with TRBJ1-4, with TRBD1 identical over 7 bases. The germline V gene encodes CDR1 FNHDT and CDR2 SITEND (reference sequence). The CDR3 length is 15 residues. With 5 bases clipped from V and 6 bases from J, the junction kept 10 bases outside the gene matches. CDR3 residues: CASSSLDREDERLFF. Partial CDR3 DNA: TGTGCCAGCAGCTCCCTTGACAGGGAGGACGAA.

As regards this clone: Mouse germline and gene names are used. Read sequence stops 4 residues before the CDR3 end, and the germline J gene provides the missing end. V gene TRBV13-3 combines with J gene TRBJ2-7, with TRBD1 matching 8 bases. This CDR3 comprises 16 residues. V was clipped by 2 bases and J by 0 bases; unmatched bases: 7. CDR1 is NNHDY, CDR2 SYVADS, per germline. The CDR3 sequence: CASSEARQGPSYEQYF. The DNA read from the CDR3 is TGTGCCAGCAGTGAAGCCCGACAGGGGCCCTCCTAT.

Regarding this clone: Gene names are the mouse ones. The read falls 4 residues short of the CDR3 end, and the missing part is taken from the germline J gene. V gene TRBV13-3 combines with J gene TRBJ2-3; TRBD1 matches 12 bases. CDR3 length equals 16 residues. Germline V gene sequence: CDR1 NNHDY, CDR2 SYVADS. V gave up 2 bases and J gave up 3 bases; unmatched junction bases: 4. Incomplete CDR3 DNA: TGTGCCAGCAGTGAAGGGACAGGGGGCGCCGCAGAA. This gives the protein CASSEGTGGAAE. The entire CDR3 sequence reads CASSEGTGGAAETLYF.

This clone was found many times. Gene names follow the mouse nomenclature. The sequenced CDR3 bases are TGTGCCAGCAGCCCACTGGGGGGGCGCGATCAAGAC. Protein product: CASSPLGGRDQD. The whole CDR3 sequence reads CASSPLGGRDQDTQYF. This chain joins TRBV3 and TRBJ2-5, with 11 bases identical to TRBD2. The CDR3 goes on 4 residues after the read ends, and that part is filled in from the germline J gene. J gave up 3 bases and V 5 bases, and 7 bases lay outside the gene matches. In germline, CDR1 is SNHLY, CDR2 FYNGKV (reference sequence). CDR3 length: 16 amino acids.

This clone was seen more than once but under ten times. Mouse gene names and germline throughout. CDR3 bases read: TGTGCCAGCAGTCCAACTGGGGGGGCGCCCCAAGAC. It translates to CASSPTGGAPQD. The complete CDR3 reads CASSPTGGAPQDTQYF. J is TRBJ2-5 and V is TRBV19; 11 positions match TRBD2. Read coverage stops 4 residues before the CDR3 terminus; the germline J gene supplies the remainder. With V trimmed by 4 bases and J by 2 bases, 6 bases remained unmatched. Germline lookup yields CDR1 FNHDT and CDR2 SITEND (reference sequence). CDR3 size: 16 residues.

This clone was detected a few times. Gene names follow the mouse nomenclature. With the read ending 4 residues before the CDR3 end, the germline J gene is used to fill in that end. The chain is built from TRBV1 and TRBJ2-3, with TRBD1 as a possible D gene (5 bases). CDR1 and CDR2 from the germline V gene are NSQYPW and LRSPGD (reference sequence). V was trimmed by 2 bases and J by 1 base, leaving 13 bases between them. The CDR3 consists of 16 residues. This CDR3 reads CTCSALGREGAETLYF. The CDR3 bases that were read are TGCACCTGCAGTGCACTCGGCAGGGAGGGTGCAGAA. The full variable domain, with the rest looked up from reference TRBV1 and TRBJ2-3, is VTLLEQNPRWRLVPRGQAVNLRCILKNSQYPWMSWYQQDLQKQLQWLFTLRSPGDKEVKSLPGADYLATRVTDTELRLQVANMSQGRTLYCTCSALGREGAETLYFGSGTRLTVL.

A few counts support this clone. Gene names are the mouse ones. The CDR3 goes on 4 residues after the read ends, and that part is filled in from the germline J gene. This rearrangement joins TRBV13-3 to TRBJ2-5, with 9 bases that match TRBD2. The germline V gene has CDR1 NNHDY and CDR2 SYVADS. The CDR3 length is 15 residues. V gave up 4 bases and J gave up 3 bases; unmatched junction bases: 6. The sequenced part of the CDR3 DNA is TGTGCCAGCAGTCTCCGACTGGGGGCTCAAGAC. Its protein is CASSLRLGAQD. The whole CDR3 is CASSLRLGAQDTQYF.

For this clone: The genes are named according to mouse. The CDR3 goes on 4 residues after the read ends, and that part is filled in from the germline J gene. The rearrangement uses TRBV13-2 and TRBJ2-3; perhaps TRBD1 as D (6 bases). Trimming left V 4 bases short and J 2 bases short, with 14 bases between. The germline V gene encodes CDR1 NNHNN and CDR2 SYGAGS (reference sequence). The CDR3 extends over 15 amino acids. CDR3 DNA, as far as it was read: TGTGCCAGCGGTCCCACAGGGTCTGATGCAGAA. Residues: CASGPTGSDAE. From start to end, the CDR3 is CASGPTGSDAETLYF.

Comment on this clone: Here the gene names and germline are mouse. The read stops 4 residues short of the end of the CDR3; the missing end is completed from the germline J gene. The rearrangement joins TRBV13-3 to TRBJ2-3; D not certain. Germline-derived CDR1 and CDR2 are NNHDY and SYVADS. The CDR3 totals 14 residues. V lost 5 bases and J 0 bases, leaving 10 bases between the germline ends. CDR3 DNA, as far as it was read: TGTGCCAGCAGGAGTGGTGGGAGTGCAGAA. This codes for CASRSGGSAE. The CDR3 in full is CASRSGGSAETLYF.

This clone showed up just a few times. Gene and germline names: mouse. CDR3 amino acids: CASSEGGATTGQLYF. The DNA read from the CDR3 is TGTGCCAGCAGTGAGGGGGGGGCGACCACCGGG. The rearrangement joins TRBV13-3 to TRBJ2-2, with 8 nucleotides matching TRBD2. The read halts 4 residues ahead of the CDR3 end, with the missing end drawn from the germline J gene. From germline, CDR1 is NNHDY and CDR2 SYVADS. Losses at the gene ends were 2 bases for V and 4 bases for J; bases not matched to a gene: 4. The CDR3 is 15 residues long. The full variable domain, rest sourced from reference TRBV13-3 and TRBJ2-2, is EAAVTQSPRSKVAVTGGKVTLSCHQTNNHDYMYWYRQDTGHGLRLIHYSYVADSTEKGDIPDGYKASRPSQENFSLILELASLSQTAVYFCASSEGGATTGQLYFGEGSKLTVL.

Concerning this clone itself: Mouse gene names apply. The read is 4 residues too short to cover the CDR3 end, so that end is filled in from the germline J gene. The V gene is TRBV29, the J gene TRBJ2-2; TRBD1 matches at 8 bases. The germline CDR1 and CDR2 sequences are MSHET and SYDVDS. The CDR3 is 15 residues long. The DNA read from the CDR3 is TGTGCTAGCAGTTTATCGGCAGGGGGCCACGGG. It codes for CASSLSAGGHG. In full, the CDR3 is CASSLSAGGHGQLYF.

A remark on this clone: Each gene name is a mouse one. Coverage ceases 4 residues before the CDR3 finishes, and the germline J gene fills in the end. V and J are TRBV1 and TRBJ2-2; D not certain. The CDR3 spans 14 residues. Germline CDR1 and CDR2: NSQYPW and LRSPGD (reference sequence). Trimming pared 3 bases from V and 4 bases from J, leaving 9 bases between. The CDR3 bases that were read are TGCACCTGCAGTGCTTTTGGGTCCACCGGG. Translation gives CTCSAFGSTG. The CDR3 in full is CTCSAFGSTGQLYF.

Points on this clone: The gene names here belong to mouse. Read data end 4 residues before the CDR3 end; the end is taken from the germline J gene. Other DNA sequences in the same sample also yield this CDR3. This sequence joins TRBV13-3 and TRBJ1-1, with D possibly TRBD1 on 6 matching bases. This CDR3 region has 11 residues. CDR1 and CDR2 from the germline V gene are NNHDY and SYVADS. V lost 7 bases, J lost 4 bases, and 8 bases lay in between. CDR3 DNA, as far as it was read: TGTGCCAGCCAGGGGTCCACA. Its translation is CASQGST. The whole CDR3 sequence reads CASQGSTEVFF.

With regard to this clone: The genes are named according to mouse. The CDR3 is cut off 4 residues early in the read; its end comes from the germline J gene. This chain links TRBV13-1 with TRBJ2-5; 11 nucleotides line up with TRBD2. Trimming at V came to 3 bases and at J to 1 base, leaving 1 base not matched to a gene. The CDR3 is 15 amino acids. Germline values: CDR1 NSHNY, CDR2 SYGAGN. The CDR3 region is CASSGTGGYQDTQYF. The DNA read from the CDR3 is TGTGCCAGCAGTGGGACTGGGGGGTACCAAGAC.

A few counts support this clone. All gene names here are mouse names. The read halts 4 residues ahead of the CDR3 end, with the missing end drawn from the germline J gene. The genes are TRBV13-3 and TRBJ2-5; 13 nucleotides agree with TRBD2. Per the germline V gene, CDR1 is NNHDY and CDR2 is SYVADS. With V trimmed by 3 bases and J by 1 base, 5 bases remained unmatched. The CDR3 contains 17 residues. The CDR3 protein is CASSGTGGARDQDTQYF. Partial CDR3 DNA: TGTGCCAGCAGTGGGACTGGGGGGGCGAGGGACCAAGAC.

In regard to this clone: The genes and germline here are from mouse. The missing CDR3 end, 4 residues past where the read stops, is filled in from the germline J gene. This chain uses TRBV1 with TRBJ2-3; 7 nucleotides match TRBD1. This CDR3 contains 14 residues. Trimming at V came to 3 bases and at J to 2 bases, leaving 2 bases not matched to a gene. Looked up from germline, CDR1 is NSQYPW and CDR2 is LRSPGD (reference sequence). Incomplete CDR3 DNA: TGCACCTGCAGTGCTGACAGGGCTGCAGAA. Protein sequence: CTCSADRAAE. The entire CDR3 protein is CTCSADRAAETLYF.